A selection of T cell receptor beta chains follows, all from one sample in a study of T cells after posttransplantation cyclophosphamide. Libraries were prepared by immunoSEQ multiplex PCR; TCRdb keeps only in-frame clonotypes and omits some of them. In the table there are tens of thousands of clones, 97% of which are singletons. Sequencing used naive CD4+ T cells sorted from PBMCs. All receptors come from a man in his fifties or sixties in good health, CMV-negative, and a related stem cell transplant donor. Each CDR3 is given with its conserved first and last residue. The D gene is left open where the match is weak. Expanded clones are given a class, and other clones once, few, many or no size at all.

- - TRBJ2-3 TRBV7-6 20 TGTGCCAGCAGCCCCAGGCAGGGAGGTGGGTCTTTGACTAGCACAGATACGCAGTATTTT CASSPRQGGGSLTSTDTQYF
once TRBD2 TRBJ2-3 TRBV6-5 15 TGTGCCAGCAGCCCATCGGGGGGGCTTTCAGATACGCAGTATTTT CASSPSGGLSDTQYF
- TRBD2 TRBJ2-3 TRBV5-1 15 TGCGCCAGCAGCTTCTCTGGGGGGGACACAGATACGCAGTATTTT CASSFSGGDTDTQYF
- TRBD2 TRBJ2-2 TRBV11-2 16 TGTGCCAGCAGGAGTCTAGCGGGAGGTAGCACCGGGGAGCTGTTTTTT CASRSLAGGSTGELFF
once TRBD1 TRBJ1-3 TRBV29-1 12 TGCAGCGGACAGGGCCCTGGAAACACCATATATTTT CSGQGPGNTIYF
once - TRBJ1-3 TRBV6-5 14 TGTGCCAGCAGGAGGGACTACTCTGGAAACACCATATATTTT CASRRDYSGNTIYF
- - TRBJ2-1 TRBV7-2 13 TGTGCCAGCACCCCCGGCTCCTACAATGAGCAGTTCTTC CASTPGSYNEQFF
- - TRBJ2-7 TRBV7-2 16 TGTGCCAGCAGCTCCGCCGCCAGGGCTTCCGACTACGAGCAGTACTTC CASSSAARASDYEQYF
once - TRBJ1-5 TRBV6-6 13 TGTGCCAGCCAGGCAGGGTCCAATCAGCCCCAGCATTTT CASQAGSNQPQHF
- - TRBJ2-3 TRBV29-1 12 TGCAGCGCAACTAGAAGCACAGATACGCAGTATTTT CSATRSTDTQYF
- - TRBJ2-1 TRBV7-9 15 TGTGCCAGCAGCTTAGGGACTGGAGGGCCCAATGAGCAGTTCTTC CASSLGTGGPNEQFF
- - TRBJ2-3 TRBV7-9 16 TGTGCCAGCAGCCCCACAGGGGGGGTGAAGGCAGATACGCAGTATTTT CASSPTGGVKADTQYF
once TRBD1 TRBJ2-7 TRBV4-1 14 TGCGCCAGCAGCCGGACAGGGGTTAGGGACGAGCAGTACTTC CASSRTGVRDEQYF
- - TRBJ2-2 TRBV13 15 TGTGCCAGCACCGCCGGGGGTACGAACACCGGGGAGCTGTTTTTT CASTAGGTNTGELFF
- TRBD2 TRBJ2-3 TRBV5-1 18 TGCGCCAGCAGCTTGGTGGGACTAGCGGCCGCCGGCCCAGATACGCAGTATTTT CASSLVGLAAAGPDTQYF
- - TRBJ2-5 TRBV18 13 TGTGCCAGCTCACGGGCGGGACAAGAGACCCAGTACTTC CASSRAGQETQYF
- - TRBJ2-3 TRBV7-9 14 TGTGCCAGCAGCTTCTGGCGGGACACAGATACGCAGTATTTT CASSFWRDTDTQYF
- TRBD1 TRBJ2-6 TRBV5-4 15 TGTGCCAGCAGCTTGAGGGGGCTGAGGGCCAACGTCCTGACTTTC CASSLRGLRANVLTF
- - TRBJ2-1 TRBV5-1 15 TGCGCCAGCAGCCCCATTCAGGGGGGTTCCAATGAGCAGTTCTTC CASSPIQGGSNEQFF
- - TRBJ2-7 TRBV29-1 13 TGCAGCGTTGAAGACCCCCAGAGTGAGGTGCAGTACTTC CSVEDPQSEVQYF
once - TRBJ2-1 TRBV10-1 15 TGCGCCAGCAGTCTCCTTTTTGCGGGACCAGATGAGCAGTTCTTC CASSLLFAGPDEQFF
- - TRBJ2-3 TRBV9 16 TGTGCCAGCAGCTCTATTGACGGACGCGGGGCAGATACGCAGTATTTT CASSSIDGRGADTQYF
- TRBD1 TRBJ1-6 TRBV9 15 TGTGCCAGCAGCCCCCGACAGGGCAATAATTCACCCCTCCACTTT CASSPRQGNNSPLHF
- TRBD1 TRBJ2-7 TRBV5-8 14 TGTGCCAGCAGTTTCCGGGACAGGGGTTACGAGCAGTACTTC CASSFRDRGYEQYF
- TRBD1 TRBJ1-5 TRBV6-1 13 TGTGCCAGCATCCGGGACAGAAATCAGCCCCAGCATTTT CASIRDRNQPQHF
- TRBD2 TRBJ2-2 TRBV7-9 16 TGTGCCAGCAGCTTAGGCCTAGCGGTGAACACCGGGGAGCTGTTTTTT CASSLGLAVNTGELFF
- TRBD1 TRBJ1-4 TRBV5-8 13 TGTGCCAGCAGCTTAGACAGGGGTGGGAAACTGTTTTTT CASSLDRGGKLFF
- TRBD1 TRBJ1-2 TRBV5-4 13 TGTGCCAGCAGCTCGGACAGGGTAAGAGGCTACACCTTC CASSSDRVRGYTF
- TRBD1 TRBJ1-2 TRBV5-8 16 TGTGCCAGCAGCTTGGGCGGGGACAGGGTCTACTATGGCTACACCTTC CASSLGGDRVYYGYTF
- - TRBJ1-2 TRBV6-5 15 TGTGCCAGCAGTTACCGGGTAATGGGGGGCTATGGCTACACCTTC CASSYRVMGGYGYTF
- TRBD2 TRBJ2-3 TRBV5-4 16 TGTGCCAGCAGCCCCGAGGCGGGAGGGCCCCCAGATACGCAGTATTTT CASSPEAGGPPDTQYF
once TRBD2 TRBJ2-1 TRBV5-6 16 TGTGCCAGCAGCCTCGCACTAGCGGCTTCCTACAATGAGCAGTTCTTC CASSLALAASYNEQFF
- TRBD1 TRBJ1-2 TRBV11-1 13 TGTGCCAGCACCCTGGGACAGGCCGATGGCTACACCTTC CASTLGQADGYTF
- TRBD2 TRBJ2-1 TRBV6-5 15 TGTGCCAGCAGTTACTCGGGGGGGAATTACAATGAGCAGTTCTTC CASSYSGGNYNEQFF
- TRBD1 TRBJ2-7 TRBV18 14 TGTGCCAGCTCAAGGACAGGGGCGAGTTTCGAGCAGTACTTC CASSRTGASFEQYF
- TRBD2 TRBJ2-2 TRBV5-1 17 TGCGCCAGCAGCTTGGTTCTAGCGGGGGCGAACACCGGGGAGCTGTTTTTT CASSLVLAGANTGELFF
- TRBD1 TRBJ1-2 TRBV7-6 14 TGTGCCAGCAGCCCAGGGGACAGGGGTGGAGGCTACACCTTC CASSPGDRGGGYTF
- - TRBJ2-7 TRBV4-2 15 TGTGCCAGCAGCCAAGATATGCAGGGCGGGAACGAGCAGTACTTC CASSQDMQGGNEQYF
- - TRBJ1-3 TRBV6-5 15 TGTGCCAGCAGTTACTTACGGGGGGGAGGAAACACCATATATTTT CASSYLRGGGNTIYF
- TRBD2 TRBJ2-5 TRBV6-6 16 TGTGCCAGCAGTTACATAGGACTAGCGGCACAAGAGACCCAGTACTTC CASSYIGLAAQETQYF
- TRBD2 TRBJ2-3 TRBV5-1 16 TGCGCCAGCAGCTTGGTCCGGGACGGGGGGGTGAATACGCAGTATTTT CASSLVRDGGVNTQYF
- - TRBJ2-7 TRBV5-1 14 TGCGCCAGCAGCTTGGTACAGGGATCCTACGAGCAGTACTTC CASSLVQGSYEQYF
- TRBD1 TRBJ2-7 TRBV30 14 TGTGCCTGGAGTGTCGGGACAGGAGGTCTACTGGAGTACTTC CAWSVGTGGLLEYF
- TRBD1 TRBJ2-1 TRBV9 17 TGTGCCAGCAGCGTAGCGGGGGGGGGACAGGGGTACAATGAGCAGTTCTTC CASSVAGGGQGYNEQFF
- - TRBJ2-5 TRBV2 13 TGTGCCAGCAGTGAACAGGCTCAAGAGACCCAGTACTTC CASSEQAQETQYF
- TRBD1 TRBJ2-7 TRBV5-6 16 TGTGCCAGCAGCTTAAGTAGGTCAGGGGGCTCCTACGAGCAGTACTTC CASSLSRSGGSYEQYF
- TRBD2 TRBJ2-1 TRBV7-8 15 TGTGCCAGCAGCCTGGGCGGCGGGGGGGCAAGTGAGCAGTTCTTC CASSLGGGGASEQFF
- - TRBJ1-4 TRBV28 18 TGTGCCAGCAGTTTACCCTTAAGCGGGGAACAGGGAGGACGGAAACTGTTTTTT CASSLPLSGEQGGRKLFF
- - TRBJ2-3 TRBV27 13 TGTGCCAGCAGTTTATCGTCCCTAATCCACCAGTATTTT CASSLSSLIHQYF